This T cell receptor (beta chain) was documented in a study of cytomegalovirus exposure and HLA in healthy donors. The PCR was carried out with 60 Vbeta primers and 13 Jbeta primers. Repertoires were generated with immunoSEQ multiplex PCR, while TCRdb's copy carries only in-frame clones and drops some. This table has 100,000 to 120,000 clones, about 69% appearing once. A remark on this clone: Its antigen is unidentified.

The study's findings and limits: After further analysis at a later stage, 16,951 TCR beta sequences were associated with HLA alleles at 0.05 false discovery rate. Some V segments (TRBV6-2 and TRBV6-3 among them) were excluded as indistinguishable.

The CDR3 loop spans 14 amino acids. Trimming pared 6 bases from V and 5 bases from J, leaving 16 bases between. Germline values: CDR1 SGHRS, CDR2 YFSETQ. This TCR derives from a man aged 40-49 years in good health and CMV-seronegative. This sequence joins TRBV5-1 and TRBJ2-3; maybe TRBD2 (6 bases). Specimen: PBMCs. The CDR3 protein is CASNPRELQDTQYF. As DNA, the CDR3 is TGCGCCAGCAACCCCCGGGAGTTGCAAGATACGCAGTATTTT.